This T cell receptor (beta chain) was documented in a study of post-analysis software for immune sequencing data. Study-level background: Disease trajectories encompassed relapsing-remitting, secondary progressive and progressive-relapsing multiple sclerosis. General study points: A significant reduction in normalized Chao1 diversity was observed in multiple sclerosis patients versus controls. When the samples were clustered directly with F measure, those that had been prepared in the same batch showed strong co-clustering. TRBV5-6, TRBV5-1 and TRBV20-1 belonged to a set of roughly 5 TRBV segments that were more frequent in patients than controls.

As for this clonotype: Its specificity is unknown.

This CDR3 has 12 amino acids. The V gene end was trimmed by 6 bases and the J gene end by 4 bases; junction bases not matched to a gene: 2. CDR1 and CDR2 from the germline V gene are ENHRY and SYGVKD. The TCR beta cDNA libraries carried unique molecular identifiers. Between roughly 0.95 and 10 million T cells gave rise to 500,000 to 600,000 cDNA molecules. MiXCR, applied by TCRdb to the PCR reads, yields one record per CDR3 protein. The sample records 380,000 or so distinct CDR3 sequences, less than 35% being singletons. Sequenced material: blood. The genes are TRBV10-3 and TRBJ1-2; TRBD1 matches at 7 bases. The TCR was taken from a girl aged 10 to 17 with multiple sclerosis. The CDR3 is CAIRAGGYGYTF. Here the CDR3 DNA reads TGTGCCATCAGAGCAGGGGGCTATGGCTACACCTTC.